This TCR beta chain was captured by sequencing in a study of cytomegalovirus exposure and HLA in healthy donors. 13 Jbeta primers and 60 Vbeta primers were used for the PCR. Measured with immunoSEQ multiplex PCR; TCRdb has only the in-frame clones, and not every one. The sample lists about 98,000 clones, around 80% seen once, with over 1.1% in the top ten. To note about this clone: An end of the junction does not agree with germline; a read error may underlie this.

This TCR came from a man aged 35-49 years in good health and CMV-seronegative. What was sequenced was PBMCs.

The CDR3 sequence: CSSSLEGGWGEKLFF. For the CDR3, the DNA is TGTTCCAGCAGCTTAGAAGGGGGTTGGGGCGAAAAACTGTTTTTT. This rearrangement joins TRBV7-9 to TRBJ1-4, with D maybe TRBD1 (6 bases). Germline V gives CDR1 SEHNR, CDR2 FQNEAQ (reference sequence). The CDR3 covers 15 residues.